This entry lists 2 T cell receptor beta chains sequenced from one sample in a study of T-cell reconstitution after alpha-beta-depleted transplantation in children. TCRbeta library construction was performed incorporating unique molecular identifiers. TCRdb called the PCR reads again in MiXCR, with one record for every CDR3 protein. The sample carries some 640,000 distinct CDR3 sequences, 16% recorded once. The sequencing used PBMCs from the stem cell graft donor, collected from the stem cell graft. These receptors were obtained from a human donor who donated a stem cell graft to a child with acute myeloid leukemia.

This clonotype has ten or more counts. The rearrangement uses TRBV7-6 and TRBJ1-4; D gene ambiguous. The CDR3 consists of 11 residues. Trimming took off 1 base at V and 12 bases at J, with 6 bases between the two ends. Germline V gene lookup returns CDR1 SGHVS and CDR2 FNYEAQ. In DNA form, the CDR3 reads TGTGCCAGCAGCTTAGGGCCTGAACTGTTTTTT. Translating gives CASSLGPELFF.

This clonotype was seen a handful of times. V and J are TRBV7-3 and TRBJ2-3; TRBD2 is a possible D gene (5 bases). This CDR3 is built from 13 residues. V lost 6 bases to trimming and J lost 6 bases, with 13 bases between them. CDR1 is SGHTA, CDR2 FQGTGA, per germline. The CDR3 protein is CASSSLVSDTQYF. Here the CDR3 DNA reads TGTGCCAGCAGTTCACTAGTGTCGGATACGCAGTATTTT.